This T cell receptor (beta chain) comes out of a study of blood T cell repertoires in COVID-19. The data were produced by immunoSEQ multiplex PCR, yet TCRdb's version contains in-frame clones alone and is incomplete. The sample has 250,000 to 300,000 clones; approximately 91% are singletons. Germline V CDR1 and CDR2: SNHLY, FYNNEI. The CDR3 consists of 13 residues. V was cut by 0 bases and J by 7 bases, with 6 bases left in between. This rearrangement joins TRBV2 to TRBJ2-2, with D unclear. The sample consisted of peripheral blood. This TCR derives from a woman in her twenties or thirties with COVID-19, enrolled during active disease. CDR3 coding DNA: TGTGCCAGCAGTGAAGCTCGAGGCGGGGAGCTGTTTTTT. As protein: CASSEARGGELFF.